The T cell receptor (beta chain) under discussion was sequenced for a study of vaccination and CD4 T cells after COVID-19 (dated by TCRdb to about 2022). Regarding the research as a whole: In the convalescent cohort there were six males and four females, among whom were two Hispanic individuals, seven Caucasians, two Asians and one multiracial person. Control cultures received a CEFX viral epitope pool as the positive control, an HIV-1 Nef peptide pool as the negative control, or no peptide. The time from the second vaccine dose to post-vaccine blood sampling had a median of roughly 70 days and ranged from about 12 to 241 days. In about 11 COVID-19 convalescent patients and a few infection-naive healthy vaccine recipients, the spike-specific CD4+ TCR repertoire before mRNA vaccination was compared with the repertoire after mRNA vaccination. Participants got two doses of the Pfizer-BioNTech BNT162b2 vaccine (n=8) or two doses of the Moderna mRNA-1273 vaccine (n=2). Post-COVID blood samples were collected from convalescent patients a median of roughly 100 days after diagnosis, with a range of about 30 to 161 days. Memory CD4+ T cell crossreactivity between SARS-CoV-2 and common cold coronavirus spike proteins was assessed at the TCR clonotype level in an earlier paper using these donors. Overlapping spike peptide pools from SARS-CoV-2 and from the common cold coronaviruses HCoV-NL63, HCoV-OC43 and HCoV-229E were used as culture stimuli.

Library construction relied on PCR. TCR sequencing of DNA from cultured CD4+ T cells used the Oncomine TCR Beta short-read assay at the Johns Hopkins FTIC core. The QIAamp micro DNA kit was used to extract genomic DNA from the cultured CD4+ T cells. Oncomine TCR Beta libraries made from cultured CD4+ T cells were pooled using unique dual indexes and sequenced on an Illumina iSeq 100. The paper's data handling went like this. Non-productive sequences were filtered out, and CDR3s that did not start with C, did not end with F or W, or were shorter than 7 amino acids were discarded. The MANAFEST web application identified antigen-specific clonotypes by comparing peptide-stimulated wells against reference wells and other culture wells. To be called positive, a clone needed an FDR below 0.05, an odds ratio above 5, and a productive frequency above 0.1% in at least two of three replicate wells. A clonotype was classed as cross-reactive if the clonotype showed significant expansion both in SARS-CoV-2 spike wells and in at least one common cold coronavirus spike condition. Similarity between CDR3 sequences was evaluated in R version 3.6.1 using Levenshtein distances (stringdist) and unrooted phylogenetic trees (ape). TCRdb ran its own pipeline on the public reads, namely fastp trimming at Q25 and MiXCR clone calling, and kept in-frame beta chains. Each entry merges the rows of one CDR3 protein and shows their most common DNA and genes. These V and J calls are TCRdb output, not the study's own analysis. For this sample the table gives more than 2,500 distinct CDR3 sequences, of which more than 35% were detected only once. About 61% of the sample rests with the top ten.

The meaning of the sample's treatment or condition label: approximately nine-day PBMC culture with coronavirus spike peptide pools or control peptides (ViraFEST assay). CD4+ T cells from unexposed donors were collected before the COVID-19 pandemic (2011-2018). The ViraFEST assay, used in the study, expanded antigen-specific T cells with peptide pools and then identified the expanded clonotypes through TCR sequencing. More than 1.5 million PBMCs per well were cultured in IMDM with approximately 4.9% human AB serum and approximately 10 IU/ml IL-2, plus 10 ug/ml peptide pools. On days 3 and 7, half of the culture medium was replaced with fresh IL-2-containing medium. Once the cells had been in culture for about 10 days, the EasySep CD4+ T cell isolation kit was used to isolate CD4+ T cells by negative selection. Unexposed donor CD4+ T cells were tested for reactivity to SARS-CoV-2 S and N and four common cold coronavirus spike pools, as cell number allowed. PBMCs were separated from whole blood using Ficoll-Paque Plus gradient centrifugation and then either used fresh or cryopreserved at -140C. In general, triplicate wells were set up for every culture condition. Leukapheresis product for the unexposed donors was purchased commercially.

The sample holds a few counts of this clonotype. The target of this receptor is not known. Base qualities were left out, and no much larger clone turns up one base away. For this chain, trimming is 5 bases at the V end and 2 bases at the J end, and the number of junction bases without a gene match is 9. The germline V gene supplies CDR1 SGHVS and CDR2 FNYEAQ. CDR3 length: 15 amino acids, cysteine to phenylalanine. Only the CDR3 DNA stays, 45 bases, in frame from base 1. On the study overall, not on this receptor specifically: Only a relatively small number of convalescent patients were included in the study, and early timepoints following natural infection were not analyzed. Of the vaccine-specific clones found in convalescent patients, nearly all (304 of 307) were mono-reactive for SARS-CoV-2 spike instead of being cross-reactive with common cold coronaviruses. The median count of SARS-CoV-2-reactive clonotypes went up from around 21 after infection to 35 to 40 after vaccination, although the change was not significant. In convalescent patients, a median 86.3% of post-vaccine SARS-CoV-2-reactive clones were detected only after vaccination, and vaccine-specific priming was suggested by this finding.

The specimen sequenced was CD4+ T cells from blood, cultured in vitro. The chain joins TRBV7-6 to TRBJ2-7, with TRBD1 matching 7 junction bases. The clonotype originates from a human donor in good health. The CDR3 here reads CASSGNRDSAYEQYF. DNA sequence: TGTGCCAGCAGCGGCAACCGGGACAGTGCCTACGAGCAGTACTTC.